In this sample, the clone carrying this TCR beta chain turned up a few times. What it binds is unknown. This specimen belongs to a study of identical twins. Findings of the study overall: Abundant beta clonotypes from cord blood had fewer insertions, unlike memory repertoires, which showed none.

Unique molecular identifiers were present on cDNA, and template switching added a universal primer site. Via MiXCR, TCRdb re-called the 5' RACE reads, giving one row per CDR3 protein. The table has 550,000 to 700,000 distinct CDR3 sequences, 7.5% to 10% seen once. These data were likewise used in another study, on yellow fever vaccine responses in identical twins.

The sequenced sample was PBMCs. This clonotype was obtained from a woman between 18 and 29 years old in good health.

The CDR3 DNA reads TGTGCCAGCAGTGTAGACAGGGGAACTGAAGCTTTCTTT. It encodes CASSVDRGTEAFF. This rearrangement joins TRBV6-4 to TRBJ1-1, with TRBD1 matching over 8 bases. The germline CDR1 and CDR2 sequences are MRHNA and SNTAGT. V was clipped by 4 bases and J by 5 bases; unmatched bases: 3. The CDR3 is 13 amino acids.